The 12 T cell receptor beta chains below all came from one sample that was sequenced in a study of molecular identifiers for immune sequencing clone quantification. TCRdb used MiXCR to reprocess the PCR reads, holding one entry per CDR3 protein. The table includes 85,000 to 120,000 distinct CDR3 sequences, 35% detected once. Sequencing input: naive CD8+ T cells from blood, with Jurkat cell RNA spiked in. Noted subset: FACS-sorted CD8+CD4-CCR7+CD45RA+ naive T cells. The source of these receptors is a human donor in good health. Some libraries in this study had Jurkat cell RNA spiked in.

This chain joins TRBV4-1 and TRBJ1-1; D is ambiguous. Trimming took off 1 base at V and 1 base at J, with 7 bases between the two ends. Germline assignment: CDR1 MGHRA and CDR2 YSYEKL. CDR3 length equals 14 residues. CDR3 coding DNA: TGCGCCAGCAGCCAAGGGGCAGGGAACACTGAAGCTTTCTTT. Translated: CASSQGAGNTEAFF.

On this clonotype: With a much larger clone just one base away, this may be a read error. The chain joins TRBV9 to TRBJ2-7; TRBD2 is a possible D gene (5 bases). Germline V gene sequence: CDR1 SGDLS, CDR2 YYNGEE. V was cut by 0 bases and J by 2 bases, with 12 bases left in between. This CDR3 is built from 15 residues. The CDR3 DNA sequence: TGTGCCAGCAGCGTAGGGGAGCCCCGGACCTACGAGCAGTACTTC. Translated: CASSVGEPRTYEQYF.

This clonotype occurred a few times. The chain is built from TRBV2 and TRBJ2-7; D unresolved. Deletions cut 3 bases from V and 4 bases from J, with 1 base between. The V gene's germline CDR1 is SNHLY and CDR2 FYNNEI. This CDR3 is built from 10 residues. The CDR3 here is CASSEYEQYF. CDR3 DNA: TGTGCCAGCAGTGAGTACGAGCAGTACTTC.

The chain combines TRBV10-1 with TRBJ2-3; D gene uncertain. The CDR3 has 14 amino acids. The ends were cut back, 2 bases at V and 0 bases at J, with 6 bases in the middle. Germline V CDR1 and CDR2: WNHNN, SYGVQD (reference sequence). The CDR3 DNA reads TGCGCCAGCAGTGAGAGATTCAGCACAGATACGCAGTATTTT. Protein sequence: CASSERFSTDTQYF.

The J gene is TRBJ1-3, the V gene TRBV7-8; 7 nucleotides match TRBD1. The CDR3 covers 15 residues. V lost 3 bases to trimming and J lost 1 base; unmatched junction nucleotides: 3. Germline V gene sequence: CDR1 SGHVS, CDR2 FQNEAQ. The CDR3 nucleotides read TGTGCCAGCAGCTTTTCGACAGGGTCTGGAAACACCATATATTTT. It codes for CASSFSTGSGNTIYF.

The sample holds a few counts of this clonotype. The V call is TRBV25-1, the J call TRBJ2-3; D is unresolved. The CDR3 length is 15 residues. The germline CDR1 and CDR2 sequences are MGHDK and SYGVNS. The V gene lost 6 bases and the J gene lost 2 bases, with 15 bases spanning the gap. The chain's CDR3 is CASRGDRANTDTQYF. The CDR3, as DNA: TGTGCCAGCAGAGGCGATCGAGCGAACACAGATACGCAGTATTTT.

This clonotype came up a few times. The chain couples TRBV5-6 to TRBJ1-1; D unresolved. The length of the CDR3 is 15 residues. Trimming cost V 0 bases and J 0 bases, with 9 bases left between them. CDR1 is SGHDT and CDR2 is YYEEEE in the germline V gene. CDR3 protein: CASSLVRAMNTEAFF. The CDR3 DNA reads TGTGCCAGCAGCTTGGTTAGGGCCATGAACACTGAAGCTTTCTTT.

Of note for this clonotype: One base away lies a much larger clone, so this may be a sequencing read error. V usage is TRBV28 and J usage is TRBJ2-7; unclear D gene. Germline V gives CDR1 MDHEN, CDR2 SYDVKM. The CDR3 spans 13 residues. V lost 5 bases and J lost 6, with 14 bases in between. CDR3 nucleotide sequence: TGTGCCAGCAGTCCATACGACACCTGCGAGCAGTACTTC. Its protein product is CASSPYDTCEQYF.

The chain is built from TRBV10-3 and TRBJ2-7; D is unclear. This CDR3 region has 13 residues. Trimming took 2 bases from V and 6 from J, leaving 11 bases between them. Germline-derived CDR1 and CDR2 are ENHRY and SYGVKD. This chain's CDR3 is CAISEILASEQYF. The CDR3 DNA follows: TGTGCCATCAGTGAGATTTTGGCGTCCGAGCAGTACTTC.

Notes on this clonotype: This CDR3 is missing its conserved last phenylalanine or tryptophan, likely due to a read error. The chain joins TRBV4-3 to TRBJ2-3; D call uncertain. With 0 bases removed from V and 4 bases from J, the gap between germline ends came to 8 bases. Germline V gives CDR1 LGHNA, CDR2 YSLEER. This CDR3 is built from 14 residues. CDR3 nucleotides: TGCGCCAGCAGCCAAGATCGAGGACCAGATACGCAGTATTAT. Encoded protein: CASSQDRGPDTQYY.

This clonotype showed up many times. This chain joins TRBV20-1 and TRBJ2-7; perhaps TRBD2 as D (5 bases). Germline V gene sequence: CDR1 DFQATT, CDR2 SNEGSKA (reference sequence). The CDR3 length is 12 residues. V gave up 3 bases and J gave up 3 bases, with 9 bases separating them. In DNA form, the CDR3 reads TGCAGTGCTAGGACGGGGAACTACGAGCAGTACTTC. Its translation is CSARTGNYEQYF.

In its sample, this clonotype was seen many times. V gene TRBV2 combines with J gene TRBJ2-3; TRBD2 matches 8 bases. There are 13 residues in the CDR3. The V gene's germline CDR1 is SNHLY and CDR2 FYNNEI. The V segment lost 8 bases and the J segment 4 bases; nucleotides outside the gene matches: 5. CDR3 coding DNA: TGTGCCAGCTCAGAAGCGGGAGCAGATACGCAGTATTTT. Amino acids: CASSEAGADTQYF.